Below are 14 T cell receptor beta chains sequenced from a single sample in a study of T cell repertoires in cytomegalovirus infection. The antigens of these receptors remain unknown. TCRdb recomputed calls from the reads with MiXCR, one row per CDR3 protein. The table shows approximately 470,000 distinct CDR3 sequences, with roughly 43% occurring only once. The sequencing here drew on cultured PBMCs, taken from culture after CMV antigen stimulation. The receptors come from a human donor in good health (CMV status not recorded). Some clones in this sample may be carry-over from other donors' samples.

The chain is built from TRBV4-3 and TRBJ1-6, with D uncertain. Trimming shortened V by 0 bases and J by 0 bases, and 6 bases separated the two germline ends. The CDR3 has 16 residues. The V gene's germline CDR1 is LGHNA and CDR2 YSLEER. CDR3 DNA sequence: TGCGCCAGCAGCCAAGATCAAGGCTCCTATAATTCACCCCTCCACTTT. Translating it yields CASSQDQGSYNSPLHF.

This chain joins TRBV4-2 and TRBJ2-1; the match to TRBD2 covers 8 bases. The CDR3 covers 15 residues. Losses at the gene ends were 0 bases for V and 5 bases for J; bases not matched to a gene: 3. Germline V lookup: CDR1 LGHNA, CDR2 YNFKEQ. CDR3 in amino acids: CASSQETGGDNEQFF. For the CDR3, the DNA is TGTGCCAGCAGCCAAGAAACGGGGGGGGACAATGAGCAGTTCTTC.

The chain carries TRBV7-2 and TRBJ1-4, with D possibly TRBD1 on 5 matching bases. V lost 3 bases, J lost 3 bases, and 8 bases lay in between. Germline-derived CDR1 and CDR2 are SGHTA and FQGNSA. This CDR3 contains 14 residues. CDR3 sequence: CASSFTGANEKLFF. For the CDR3, the DNA is TGTGCCAGCAGCTTTACAGGTGCTAATGAAAAACTGTTTTTT.

The genes are TRBV12-3 or TRBV12-4 and TRBJ2-3; 7 nucleotides align to TRBD2. CDR3 size: 16 residues. The ends lost 5 bases at V and 2 bases at J; junction bases unmatched: 10. The CDR3 sequence is CASSTGLTADTDTQYF. In nucleotides, the CDR3 is TGTGCCAGCAGTACGGGACTAACGGCAGACACAGATACGCAGTATTTT.

This clonotype has a handful of counts. This chain joins TRBV7-2 and TRBJ2-1; D gene unclear. Germline-derived CDR1 and CDR2 are SGHTA and FQGNSA. Trimming pared 2 bases from V and 5 bases from J, leaving 10 bases between. The CDR3 consists of 14 residues. CDR3 DNA sequence: TGTGCCAGCAGCTTAAGGGTCGCGGACAATGAGCAGTTCTTC. The encoded protein is CASSLRVADNEQFF.

This clonotype was found a few times. The rearrangement links TRBV7-2 to TRBJ1-1; D is ambiguous. Germline-derived CDR1 and CDR2 are SGHTA and FQGNSA. The length of the CDR3 is 14 residues. The V end lost 7 bases, the J end lost 1 base, and 13 bases lay between the germline ends. CDR3 nucleotide sequence: TGTGCCAGCACCATATCCTGGGGGAACACTGAAGCTTTCTTT. Translation: CASTISWGNTEAFF.

The chain employs TRBV12-3 or TRBV12-4 and TRBJ2-1; tentative D call: TRBD1 (6 bases). V was trimmed by 6 bases and J by 12 bases, leaving 15 bases between them. The length of the CDR3 is 12 residues. CDR3 sequence (DNA): TGTGCCAGCAGCCTCGGGGTCAGGGGGCAGTTCTTC. It yields the protein CASSLGVRGQFF.

The table lists this clonotype with a few counts. The chain employs TRBV7-2 and TRBJ2-7; 10 bases line up with TRBD1. Germline values: CDR1 SGHTA, CDR2 FQGNSA. The CDR3 spans 14 residues. The junction had 6 bases not matched to a gene; V was cut back by 5 bases and J by 5 bases. The CDR3 coding sequence is TGTGCCAGCAGCGACCGGGACAGGGGTGACGAGCAGTACTTC. Amino acids: CASSDRDRGDEQYF.

The chain carries TRBV4-3 and TRBJ1-4; no clear D gene. V dropped 1 base and J dropped 7 bases, with 13 bases sitting between them. The CDR3 runs 15 residues. Germline CDR1 reads LGHNA; CDR2 reads YSLEER. CDR3 sequence: CASSQGRGIGEKLFF. The CDR3 DNA reads TGCGCCAGCAGCCAAGGTAGAGGGATTGGTGAAAAACTGTTTTTT.

The gene calls are TRBV20-1 and TRBJ2-3, with a possible D match to TRBD2 (6 bases). CDR1 and CDR2 from the germline V gene are DFQATT and SNEGSKA (reference sequence). V was shortened by 5 bases and J by 0 bases, with 15 bases between the two germline ends. CDR3 size: 15 residues. CDR3 residues: CSAPLRDGSTDTQYF. The DNA for the CDR3 is TGCAGTGCTCCCCTGCGGGACGGTAGCACAGATACGCAGTATTTT.

The chain uses TRBV7-6 and TRBJ2-2; TRBD1 agrees at 8 bases. The germline gives CDR1 SGHVS, CDR2 FNYEAQ. V lost 6 bases to trimming and J lost 1 base; unmatched junction nucleotides: 19. The CDR3 has 20 amino acids. In DNA form, the CDR3 reads TGTGCCAGCAGACATAAAAATTCCGTGCGTGACAGGGGGAACACCGGGGAGCTGTTTTTT. Encoded protein: CASRHKNSVRDRGNTGELFF.

This clonotype was observed a few times. The V gene is TRBV19, the J gene TRBJ1-1, with D uncertain. Germline loops: CDR1 LNHDA, CDR2 SQIVND (reference sequence). Trimming stripped 0 bases from V and 1 base from J, with 9 bases between. This CDR3 has 15 residues. CDR3 residues: CASSIDRSANTEAFF. The CDR3 DNA reads as TGTGCCAGTAGTATAGATCGAAGCGCGAACACTGAAGCTTTCTTT. Variable domain in full (rest from reference TRBV19 and TRBJ1-1): DGGITQSPKYLFRKEGQNVTLSCEQNLNHDAMYWYRQDPGQGLRLIYYSQIVNDFQKGDIAEGYSVSREKKESFPLTVTSAQKNPTAFYLCASSIDRSANTEAFFGQGTRLTVV.

This sequence joins TRBV7-2 and TRBJ1-2, with D possibly being TRBD1 (5 bases). Germline CDR1 SGHTA, CDR2 FQGNSA. V dropped 0 bases and J dropped 8 bases, with 16 bases sitting between them. The CDR3 contains 15 residues. The CDR3 spells CASSLAGTPTGGYTF. The CDR3 nucleotides are TGTGCCAGCAGCTTAGCCGGGACCCCGACGGGGGGCTACACCTTC.

J is TRBJ1-5 and V is TRBV12-3 or TRBV12-4; D is undetermined. This CDR3 is 14 amino acids long. Trimming took 4 bases from V and 4 from J, leaving 11 bases between them. This chain's CDR3 is CASSSRPGNQPQHF. The CDR3, as DNA: TGTGCCAGCAGTTCCCGGCCGGGGAATCAGCCCCAGCATTTT.